These 10 T cell receptor beta chains came from one sample sequenced in a study of T-cell memory formation after mild COVID-19. TCRdb re-analysed the 5' RACE reads in MiXCR, keeping a single row per CDR3 protein. Found here are roughly 510,000 distinct CDR3 sequences, 17% of them singletons; the top ten hold about 8.1%. The material sequenced was PBMCs or a T cell subset sorted from them (not recorded which). These receptors all stem from an adult woman who had mild COVID-19 (a few samples of this study predate the infection). Cell type and time point are not known.

The chain links TRBV15 to TRBJ1-2; perhaps TRBD1 as D (5 bases). The germline gives CDR1 LNHNV, CDR2 YYDKDF (reference sequence). V dropped 8 bases and J dropped 8 bases, with 18 bases sitting between them. The CDR3 loop spans 13 amino acids. The DNA for the CDR3 is TGTGCCACCGCCTTGTCGGGGCTGGGAGGCTACACCTTC. Amino acid sequence: CATALSGLGGYTF.

This clonotype has only a few counts. The rearrangement uses TRBV13 and TRBJ2-1, with D hard to call. The germline V and J ends were trimmed by 1 base and 7 bases, with 8 bases remaining between them. CDR1 is PRHDT and CDR2 is FYEKMQ in the germline V gene (reference sequence). The CDR3 covers 13 residues. CDR3 residues: CASSLDEVNEQFF. Here the CDR3 DNA reads TGTGCCAGCAGCTTAGACGAGGTAAATGAGCAGTTCTTC.

The chain is built from TRBV7-9 and TRBJ2-7; the D is unclear. The CDR3 covers 13 residues. V gave up 4 bases and J gave up 6 bases, with 13 bases separating them. Germline V gene sequence: CDR1 SEHNR, CDR2 FQNEAQ (reference sequence). CDR3: CASSSQPAGEQYF. In DNA form, the CDR3 reads TGTGCCAGCAGCTCCCAGCCTGCCGGCGAGCAGTACTTC.

In its sample, this clonotype was seen many times. The CDR3 sequence: CASSQTEGGETQYF. DNA for the CDR3: TGTGCCAGCAGCCAAACAGAGGGTGGAGAGACCCAGTACTTC. V usage is TRBV4-2 and J usage is TRBJ2-5, with D possibly TRBD2 on 5 matching bases. Trimming stripped 2 bases from V and 4 bases from J, with 11 bases between. Germline values: CDR1 LGHNA, CDR2 YNFKEQ. This CDR3 spans 14 amino acids.

This rearrangement joins TRBV4-3 to TRBJ2-2; 8 positions match TRBD2. Germline CDR1 reads LGHNA; CDR2 reads YSLEER. The CDR3 covers 16 residues. Unmatched junction bases numbered 4, after V lost 0 bases and J lost 4 bases. This CDR3 reads CASSQESGRLTGELFF. CDR3 bases: TGCGCCAGCAGCCAAGAGAGCGGGAGACTCACCGGGGAGCTGTTTTTT.

The table lists this clonotype with a few counts. The V gene is TRBV4-1, the J gene TRBJ1-1, with D possibly being TRBD1 (5 bases). CDR3 size: 15 residues. CDR1 and CDR2 (germline): MGHRA, YSYEKL. V lost 3 bases, J lost 4 bases, and 15 bases lay in between. DNA of the CDR3: TGCGCCAGCAGCCAGCAGGGTTGGATATTCACTGAAGCTTTCTTT. As protein: CASSQQGWIFTEAFF.

The V and J genes are TRBV20-1 and TRBJ1-6; no clear D. The germline V gene has CDR1 DFQATT and CDR2 SNEGSKA (reference sequence). V lost 3 bases to trimming and J lost 0 bases, with 9 bases between them. The CDR3 is made up of 15 amino acids. The CDR3: CSASGLSSYNSPLHF. CDR3 bases: TGCAGTGCTAGTGGCCTTAGCTCCTATAATTCACCCCTCCACTTT.

This clonotype showed up just a few times. This chain links TRBV5-4 with TRBJ2-1; 11 nucleotides line up with TRBD2. Germline CDR1 is SGHNT and CDR2 is YYREEE (reference sequence). There are 17 residues in the CDR3. V shed 3 bases, J shed 0 bases, and the junction held 5 bases outside the gene matches. CDR3 loop: CASSSIAGGPSYNEQFF. CDR3 DNA: TGTGCCAGCAGCTCTATAGCGGGAGGGCCCTCCTACAATGAGCAGTTCTTC.

This chain links TRBV5-4 with TRBJ1-2; D is possibly TRBD1 (6 bases). The CDR3 totals 14 residues. Germline CDR1 is SGHNT and CDR2 is YYREEE (reference sequence). V was clipped by 4 bases and J by 3 bases, with 13 bases between them. The DNA for the CDR3 is TGTGCCAGCAGCCGTGGGGGCACTGACTATGGCTACACCTTC. Its translation is CASSRGGTDYGYTF.

The sample holds many counts of this clonotype. The chain links TRBV24-1 to TRBJ2-1; D remains unclear. Germline V lookup: CDR1 KGHDR, CDR2 SFDVKD. Trimming shortened V by 4 bases and J by 0 bases, and 9 bases separated the two germline ends. The CDR3 is made up of 15 amino acids. CDR3 nucleotide sequence: TGTGCCACCAGTGACCCTCTGTTCTCCTACAATGAGCAGTTCTTC. It specifies CATSDPLFSYNEQFF.